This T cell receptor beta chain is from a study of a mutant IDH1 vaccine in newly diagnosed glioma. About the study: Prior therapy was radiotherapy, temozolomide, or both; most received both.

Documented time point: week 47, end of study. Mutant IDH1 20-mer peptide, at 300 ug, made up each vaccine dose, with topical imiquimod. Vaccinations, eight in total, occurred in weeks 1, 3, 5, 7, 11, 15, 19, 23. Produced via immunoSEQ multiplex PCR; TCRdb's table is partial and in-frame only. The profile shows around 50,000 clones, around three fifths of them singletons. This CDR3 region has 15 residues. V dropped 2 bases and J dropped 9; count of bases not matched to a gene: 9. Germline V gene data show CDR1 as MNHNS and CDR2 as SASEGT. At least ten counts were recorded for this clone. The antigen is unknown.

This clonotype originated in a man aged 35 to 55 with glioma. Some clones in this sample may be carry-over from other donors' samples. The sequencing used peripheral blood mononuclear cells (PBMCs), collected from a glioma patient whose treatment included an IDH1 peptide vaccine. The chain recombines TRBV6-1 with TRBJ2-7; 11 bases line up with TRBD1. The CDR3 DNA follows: TGTGCCAGCAGTGAATGGACAGGGGGCGCATTAGGGCAGTACTTC. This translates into CASSEWTGGALGQYF.